This TCR beta chain was identified during a study of cytomegalovirus exposure and HLA in healthy donors (TCRdb year 2017). About the investigation overall: An earlier analysis of some 600 of the donors reported under 300 Gb of sequence data and approximately 120 million unique TCR beta sequences obtained from about 180 million T cells. An early release that covered about 600 HLA-typed donors contained approximately 300 gigabases of sequencing data and approximately 85 million unique TCR sequences. Of the roughly 400 genotyped donors, 81% were placed in the genetic ancestry cluster associated with self-reported Caucasian donors. The study was designed to test whether signatures of past pathogen exposure could be identified by cataloging public T cell receptors. The study used immunosequencing to profile the T cell repertoires of around 600 subjects and linked those repertoires to cytomegalovirus serostatus. A separate validation cohort of more than 100 different subjects was used in addition to the roughly 620-subject first cohort. The study combined high-throughput TCR immunosequencing, statistical association of individual TCRs with disease status, and machine learning to predict cytomegalovirus infection status. A later analysis re-examined previously published TCR beta repertoires from over 500 donors and added high-resolution HLA genotyping to investigate patterns of TCR occurrence. The later analysis used no new phenotypic data to find candidate immune exposures, relying instead on TCR beta sequences and their occurrence across donors. An earlier analysis of a few hundred of the donors applied high-throughput TCR beta sequencing to assess whether each TCR beta V gene segment acted as functional or pseudogenic. Alongside the repertoire data, information on donor age, sex, ethnicity and CMV serostatus was compiled. In a later genetic analysis, genome-wide SNP genotypes for about three fifths of the roughly 670 donors were used, and that subset was treated as a discovery cohort. Every repertoire in the discovery cohort had been generated on one and the same sequencing platform. HLA typing covered class I and class II loci at four-digit resolution. Typing coverage differed by locus: A, B, C, DRB1 and DQB1 were typed in about 629-630 donors, DQA1 in approximately 520, DPA1 in 600 to 610, and DPB1 in 400 to 490. Several DR-DQ haplotypes were handled as single units for association and clustering because linkage in the cohort was strong. Among 398 genotyped donors of the cohort, an average of roughly 240,000 unique TCR beta nucleotide sequences were sequenced per donor, roughly a sixth of them non-productive. What the study reported, not specific to this receptor: Most TCR sequences were seen in very few donors, while some public TCRs were found in many individuals. Linkage disequilibrium might explain the correlated functional status among segregating V segments, but an unknown experimental factor could not be excluded. According to a later analysis, TCR association rates differed among HLA loci, with DRB1 alleles showing the most associated TCRs and HLA-C alleles showing the fewest. Broadly in line with IMGT annotations, most TCR beta V segments showed up in productive rearrangements about 87% or about 30% of the time in an earlier analysis of around 600 of the donors. According to the authors, the approach could potentially be generalized to other disease states and immunological phenotypes. The 87-base-pair reads could not distinguish some IMGT-functional V segments, including TRBV6-2 and TRBV6-3, so those segments were excluded. Compared with equally common non-associated chains, HLA-associated TCR beta chains in a later analysis were more clonally expanded and had lower generation probabilities. HLA typing was unavailable for some donors at each locus, so association tests used only the typed subset. When HLA alleles, especially DR and DQ, strongly co-occurred, TCR associations were difficult to assign to individual alleles. Because counts were too low, approximately 15 rarely observed V segments, including chromosome 9 orphons, were excluded from the earlier analysis of a few hundred of the donors. Cytomegalovirus status was reported to be diagnosed by the classifier with high specificity and sensitivity in both the original and validation cohorts. CMV serostatus was the only immune exposure information available for the cohort. In the study, approximately 160 TCR beta chains were listed as associated with cytomegalovirus. A further reported finding was that TCR beta sequences accurately predicted the HLA-A and HLA-B alleles for most subjects in the first cohort. The sequencing pipeline was judged likely to have produced a cluster of highly shared sequence variants as a technical artifact. The presence/absence analyses assumed that sequencing depth was roughly uniform across donors, and that assumption may not be true. According to a later analysis, most CMV-associated TCR beta chains appeared to be HLA-restricted, and the HLA associations seemed to be driven largely by CMV exposure. Compared with the roughly 670-donor mean, donors in an Asian-associated ancestry cluster had fewer N-insertions in productive TCRs, according to a later genetic analysis. In this cohort, only TCR beta chains were sequenced, and detectable features were limited by the absence of alpha or paired-chain data. In a later analysis, 16,951 TCR beta sequences were associated with specific HLA alleles at a false discovery rate of 0.05. Several of the top co-occurrence clusters appeared to be linked to parvovirus B19, influenza, CMV and Epstein-Barr virus, according to a later analysis. In vitro tests confirmed that three of the cytomegalovirus-associated TCR beta chains recognize cytomegalovirus antigens. In a later genetic analysis, a missense DCLRE1C variant was associated with V-gene and J-gene trimming of TCR beta chains, and the association was replicated in an independent cohort.

Libraries were constructed by the immunoSEQ multiplex PCR assay. A mixture of 60 forward primers for TCR Vbeta segments and 13 reverse primers for TCR Jbeta segments was used in the multiplex PCR. The CDR3 region of rearranged TCR beta genes was amplified from genomic DNA with a multiplex PCR assay. Amplified TCR beta libraries were sequenced as 87-base-pair reads on the Illumina HiSeq System. Regarding the original processing steps: A later analysis tallied 70 million to 100 million unique TCR beta chains across the 610 or so repertoires, and roughly 11 million of those chains were shared by two or more donors. Raw reads were error-corrected and collapsed into unique sequences by a nearest-neighbor algorithm in which closely related sequences were merged to remove PCR and sequencing errors. CDR3 sequences were aligned to IMGT reference sequences to assign V, D and J gene segments. For a sequence to be retained, a match of at least six nucleotides to both a V gene segment and a J gene segment was required. A rearrangement counted as productive if the CDR3 had no stop codons and remained in frame with V and J, and every other rearrangement counted as non-productive. CDR3 was defined by IMGT convention, running from the second conserved V-encoded cysteine to the conserved J-encoded phenylalanine. In an earlier analysis of around 570 of the donors, sequences lacking an unambiguous match to a single V gene segment were excluded. In an earlier analysis of roughly 600 of the donors, a V segment was called functional when productive rearrangements were above 56.7%, and segregating when the standard deviation between donors exceeded 5%. To diagnose cytomegalovirus status from the catalog of TCR beta chain sequences, a statistical classification framework was built. A later analysis assigned V and J genes by comparing TCR nucleotide sequences with IMGT/GENE-DB human TR gene sequences. Using the TCRdist pipeline, a later analysis assigned CDR3 sequences along with most-parsimonious VDJ recombination scenarios. A later analysis defined each TCR beta chain by its CDR3 amino acid sequence plus V-gene family, and excluded reads lacking a unique V-gene family. In a later analysis, 450 to 600 highly shared, low-generation-probability nucleotide sequences were removed to address suspected cross-contamination and a sequencing artifact. For each public chain, a later analysis derived a clonal expansion index from normalized ranks of inferred template counts within each repertoire. In a later analysis, generation probabilities were computed using a VDJ recombination model fitted to out-of-frame rearrangements, and the results were checked against IGoR. In a later analysis, hypergeometric tests were used to score TCR-TCR, TCR-HLA and TCR-CMV co-occurrence, with a repertoire-size bias correction applied to TCR pairs. A later analysis estimated false discovery rates by permuting HLA or CMV assignments 20 times. In a later analysis, co-occurring TCRs were grouped using DBSCAN, with TCRdist sequence similarity added in when clustering inside HLA-allele-positive subsets. Repertoires with fewer than 30,000 or more than 120,000 public chains were left out of co-occurrence clustering, as were about 5 repertoires with anomalous nucleotide sharing. TCRdb retrieved this table from immuneACCESS and kept in-frame rearrangements only. Not all clones are present; in checked studies, unresolved V genes account for under half, and no reason is known for the remainder. From that table come the V and J calls and clone size; the DNA was used to work out D and trimming. The table for this sample shows some 200,000 clones. Roughly 0.83% of the sample lies in the top ten.

The cohort comprised some 700 healthy bone marrow donors. Cohort members were all nominally healthy when sampled, although unrecorded immune exposures were likely present. The donor was CMV seropositive and belonged to the group of around 300 seropositive cohort members. A peripheral blood sample was collected from each donor, and TCR beta sequencing was performed on peripheral blood mononuclear cells. The Qiagen DNeasy Blood Extraction Kit was used to extract genomic DNA from the blood cell samples. Comments on this clone: The antigen it binds to is not known.

Including cysteine and phenylalanine, the CDR3 has 13 amino acids. Only CDR3 DNA remains: 39 bases, in frame from the first base. Clipping removes 4 bases from V and 10 bases from J, with 3 as the unmatched junction base count. CDR1 and CDR2 are drawn from the germline V gene: SGHRS, YFSETQ. The source of this sequence is a woman younger than 35 in good health and CMV-seropositive. The sequenced sample was PBMCs. Recombination linked TRBV5-1 to TRBJ1-6; 9 central nucleotides agree with TRBD1. CDR3 reads: CASSLGQGSPLHF. The sequenced DNA is TGCGCCAGCAGCCTGGGACAGGGATCACCCCTCCACTTT.